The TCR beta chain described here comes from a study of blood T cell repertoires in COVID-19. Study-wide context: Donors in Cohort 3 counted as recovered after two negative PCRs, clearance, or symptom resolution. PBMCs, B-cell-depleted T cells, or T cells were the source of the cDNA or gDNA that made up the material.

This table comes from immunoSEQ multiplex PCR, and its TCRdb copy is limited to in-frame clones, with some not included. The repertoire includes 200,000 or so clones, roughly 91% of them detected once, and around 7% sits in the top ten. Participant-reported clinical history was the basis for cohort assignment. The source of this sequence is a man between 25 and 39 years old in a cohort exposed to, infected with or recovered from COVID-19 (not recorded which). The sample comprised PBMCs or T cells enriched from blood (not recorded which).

CDR3 residues: CASSPLTGTYEQYF. The CDR3 nucleotides read TGTGCCAGCAGCCCCCTGACAGGGACCTACGAGCAGTACTTC. The rearrangement links TRBV11-2 to TRBJ2-7; 7 bases map to TRBD1. Germline loops: CDR1 SGHAT, CDR2 FQNNGV. V dropped 5 bases and J dropped 2; count of bases not matched to a gene: 6. The CDR3 is 14 amino acids. The full variable domain, its missing parts supplied by reference TRBV11-2 and TRBJ2-7, is EAGVAQSPRYKIIEKRQSVAFWCNPISGHATLYWYQQILGQGPKLLIQFQNNGVVDDSQLPKDRFSAERLKGVDSTLKIQPAKLEDSAVYLCASSPLTGTYEQYFGPGTRLTVT.